These 11 T cell receptor beta chains share one sample of origin, sequenced in a study of blood T cell repertoires in COVID-19. Here immunoSEQ multiplex PCR was the method, and the copy in TCRdb shows in-frame clones only, minus some. The sample consists of 150,000 to 200,000 clones, around 90% of them appearing once. The material sequenced was peripheral blood. Receptors originate from a man in his forties or fifties who had recovered from COVID-19.

The genes are TRBV7-2 and TRBJ2-7, with D perhaps matching TRBD2 (6 bases). Germline CDR1 SGHTA, CDR2 FQGNSA. This CDR3 is built from 14 residues. The ends were cut back, 0 bases at V and 7 bases at J, with 13 bases in the middle. The CDR3 DNA is TGTGCCAGCAGCTTAGCCGACCTTGGGGGGGAGCAGTACTTC. Amino acids: CASSLADLGGEQYF.

This CDR3 is CASSPDRSANYGYTF. DNA of the CDR3: TGTGCCAGCAGCCCGGACAGGTCAGCTAACTATGGCTACACCTTC. This chain connects TRBV7-2 to TRBJ1-2, with 7 bases matching TRBD1. Germline CDR1 SGHTA, CDR2 FQGNSA. The V gene end was trimmed by 5 bases and the J gene end by 0 bases; junction bases not matched to a gene: 6. This CDR3 has 15 amino acids.

The chain is built from TRBV21-1 and TRBJ1-1; TRBD1 reflects the table's D call only, with no check against the DNA. TRBV21-1 is marked as a pseudogene. The CDR3 length is 19 residues. The CDR3: CASRLLTGGTGGQNTEAFF. The CDR3 bases are TGTGCCAGCAGGTTGCTGACGGGCGGGACAGGGGGTCAAAACACTGAAGCTTTCTTT.

As concerns this clone: Other DNA sequences in the same sample also yield this CDR3. The gene calls are TRBV4-3 and TRBJ2-1, with D possibly TRBD2 on 5 matching bases. Germline-derived CDR1 and CDR2 are LGHNA and YSLEER. The CDR3 has 15 residues. V lost 0 bases, J lost 0 bases, and 6 bases lay in between. The CDR3 nucleotides are TGCGCCAGCAGCCAAGATGGGAGCTCCTACAATGAGCAGTTCTTC. Its protein is CASSQDGSSYNEQFF.

The gene calls are TRBV5-1 and TRBJ2-1; 7 nucleotides match TRBD1. V shed 6 bases, J shed 0 bases, and the junction held 6 bases outside the gene matches. CDR1 is SGHRS and CDR2 is YFSETQ in the germline V gene. The CDR3 is 15 residues long. The DNA of the CDR3 is TGCGCCAGCACCCGACAGGGTAGCTCCTACAATGAGCAGTTCTTC. Protein: CASTRQGSSYNEQFF.

This chain joins TRBV30 and TRBJ1-1; D is possibly TRBD1 (5 bases). This CDR3 has 13 amino acids. Germline values: CDR1 GTSNPN, CDR2 SVGIG (reference sequence). V was trimmed by 3 bases and J by 1 base, leaving 9 bases between them. The CDR3 DNA sequence: TGTGCCTGGAGCTTGGACACGAACACTGAAGCTTTCTTT. Protein product: CAWSLDTNTEAFF.

The V call is TRBV5-8, the J call TRBJ1-2, with TRBD1 matching over 10 bases. CDR1 is SGHTS and CDR2 is YDEGEE in the germline V gene. The V gene end was trimmed by 4 bases and the J gene end by 0 bases; junction bases not matched to a gene: 6. CDR3 length: 16 residues. The DNA for the CDR3 is TGTGCCAGCAGCCCTGGGACAGGGGCCCCTAACTATGGCTACACCTTC. It yields the protein CASSPGTGAPNYGYTF.

Notes on this clone: A much larger clonotype is one base distant, so this may be a read error. The V and J genes are TRBV27 and TRBJ1-2, with TRBD1 matching over 12 bases. The CDR3 covers 13 residues. Germline V lookup: CDR1 MNHEY, CDR2 SMNVEV (reference sequence). V was pared by 6 bases and J by 4 bases, with 0 bases of the junction left unmatched. The CDR3 sequence is CASRGQGAYGYTF. The CDR3 DNA reads TGTGCCAGCAGGGGACAGGGGGCCTATGGCTACACCTTC.

The chain couples TRBV5-4 to TRBJ2-6, with D unclear. V was clipped by 2 bases and J by 0 bases, with 9 bases between them. The germline gives CDR1 SGHNT, CDR2 YYREEE (reference sequence). The CDR3 is made up of 16 amino acids. CDR3 sequence: CASSFPEYSGANVLTF. The CDR3 DNA reads as TGTGCCAGCAGCTTCCCGGAGTACTCTGGGGCCAACGTCCTGACTTTC.

The chain combines TRBV5-1 with TRBJ1-1; D call uncertain. The CDR3 is 13 amino acids. V lost 3 bases to trimming and J lost 2 bases, with 8 bases between them. CDR1 and CDR2 (germline): SGHRS, YFSETQ. In DNA, the CDR3 is TGCGCCAGCAGCTCTACCCCAAACACTGAAGCTTTCTTT. It yields the protein CASSSTPNTEAFF.

The chain employs TRBV2 and TRBJ2-2; 10 bases agree with TRBD1. The CDR3 loop spans 15 amino acids. V shed 4 bases and J 7 bases; nucleotides not matched to a gene: 6. The germline V gene has CDR1 SNHLY and CDR2 FYNNEI. The CDR3 region has the DNA TGTGCCAGCAGTGGATTGGACAGGGGGGACGGGGAGCTGTTTTTT. This sequence encodes CASSGLDRGDGELFF.